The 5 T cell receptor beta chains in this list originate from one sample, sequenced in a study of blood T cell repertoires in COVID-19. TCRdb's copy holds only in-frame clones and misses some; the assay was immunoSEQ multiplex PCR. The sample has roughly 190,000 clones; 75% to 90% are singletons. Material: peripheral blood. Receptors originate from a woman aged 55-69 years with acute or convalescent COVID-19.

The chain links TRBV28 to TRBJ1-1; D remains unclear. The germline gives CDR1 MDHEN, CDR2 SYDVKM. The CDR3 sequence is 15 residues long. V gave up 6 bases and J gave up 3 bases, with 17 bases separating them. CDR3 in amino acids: CASSSRSLGHTEAFF. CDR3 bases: TGTGCCAGCAGCTCCAGGTCGTTAGGCCACACTGAAGCTTTCTTT.

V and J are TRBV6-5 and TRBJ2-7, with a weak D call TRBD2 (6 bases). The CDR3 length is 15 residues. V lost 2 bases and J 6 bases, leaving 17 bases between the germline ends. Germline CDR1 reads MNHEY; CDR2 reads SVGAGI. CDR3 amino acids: CASSYLALAASEQYF. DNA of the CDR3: TGTGCCAGCAGTTACCTAGCGCTAGCAGCCTCCGAGCAGTACTTC.

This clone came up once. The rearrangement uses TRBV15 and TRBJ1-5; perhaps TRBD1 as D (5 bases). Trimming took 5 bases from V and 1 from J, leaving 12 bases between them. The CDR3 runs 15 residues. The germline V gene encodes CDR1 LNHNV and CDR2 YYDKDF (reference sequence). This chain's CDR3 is CATSGGIVSNQPQHF. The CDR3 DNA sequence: TGTGCCACCAGCGGGGGGATCGTAAGCAATCAGCCCCAGCATTTT.

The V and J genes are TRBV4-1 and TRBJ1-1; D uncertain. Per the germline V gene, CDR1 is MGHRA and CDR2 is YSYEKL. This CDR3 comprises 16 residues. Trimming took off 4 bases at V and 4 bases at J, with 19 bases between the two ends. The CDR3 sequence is CASSPQRLRGGTEAFF. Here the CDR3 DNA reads TGCGCCAGCAGCCCCCAGAGATTACGGGGAGGCACTGAAGCTTTCTTT.

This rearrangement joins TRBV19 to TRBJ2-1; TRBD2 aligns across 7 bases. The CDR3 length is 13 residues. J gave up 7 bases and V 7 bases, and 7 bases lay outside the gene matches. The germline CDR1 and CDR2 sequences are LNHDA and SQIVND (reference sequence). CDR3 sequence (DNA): TGTGCCAGTACGCGGGAGCCTGGGAATGAGCAGTTCTTC. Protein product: CASTREPGNEQFF.